This entry lists 2 T cell receptor beta chains sequenced from one sample in a study of T cell changes during pregnancy in multiple sclerosis. Sequenced by immunoSEQ multiplex PCR; TCRdb stores in-frame clones only, minus some. This repertoire shows around 50,000 clones, 92% found once; its top ten account for approximately 0.72%. The source material was CD4+ T cells from peripheral blood mononuclear cells, sampled in the third trimester of pregnancy. The receptors were sampled from a female donor with multiple sclerosis, enrolled in a pregnancy study.

The chain couples TRBV9 to TRBJ2-3; TRBD2 agrees at 7 bases. The CDR3 extends over 17 amino acids. CDR1 is SGDLS and CDR2 is YYNGEE in the germline V gene. With 0 bases clipped from V and 4 bases from J, the junction kept 11 bases outside the gene matches. The CDR3 loop reads CASSVGGGQGPADTQYF. As DNA, the CDR3 is TGTGCCAGCAGCGTAGGGGGAGGGCAAGGTCCCGCAGATACGCAGTATTTT.

This chain connects TRBV2 to TRBJ2-2; TRBD2 is a possible D gene (6 bases). CDR3 length equals 13 residues. V shed 8 bases and J shed 1 base, with 8 bases lying between them. Germline V CDR1 and CDR2: SNHLY, FYNNEI. The CDR3 DNA follows: TGTGCCAGCGGGGGGAGGAACACCGGGGAGCTGTTTTTT. It specifies CASGGRNTGELFF.